This T cell receptor beta chain was recovered during a study of Ad26.COV2.S vaccination and SARS-CoV-2 variants. The germline gives CDR1 SEHNR, CDR2 FQNEAQ (reference sequence). V gave up 5 bases and J gave up 0 bases, with 12 bases separating them. CDR3 length equals 15 residues. Clones were sequenced by immunoSEQ multiplex PCR, and TCRdb holds only the in-frame ones, with some missing. Of some 420,000 clones listed, 85% to 90% were seen once; the top ten hold 3.6%. Comment on this clone: Its antigen is still unknown.

Treatment specified: some 20 received Ad26.COV2.S at low or high dose, single or two shots; 5 received placebo; per-sample allocation not given. Day 63 after the first vaccine or placebo injection was the time point for sampling. This Boston cohort included adults aged 18-55 years. The shot given was an Ad26 vector that makes Wuhan-strain SARS-CoV-2 spike. Study-level points and caveats: Reported findings describe substantial breadth in spike-specific CD8+ and CD4+ T cell responses following vaccination.

The gene calls are TRBV7-9 and TRBJ2-3; perhaps TRBD2 as D (5 bases). The source material was peripheral blood, sampled in a trial of Ad26.COV2.S vaccine versus placebo. This TCR derives from a person between 18 and 60 years old who received the Ad26.COV2.S COVID-19 vaccine or a placebo. The CDR3 nucleotides are TGTGCCAGCAGCAAAAGCGGTACTAGCACAGATACGCAGTATTTT. This codes for CASSKSGTSTDTQYF.